This T cell receptor beta chain was identified in a study of T cells in Graves' hyperthyroidism and ophthalmopathy. The CDR3 sequence is 15 residues long. With 3 bases removed from V and 6 bases from J, the gap between germline ends came to 15 bases. CDR1 and CDR2 from the germline V gene are SNHLY and FYNNEI. RNA transcripts gave rise to amplified TCR beta CDR3 regions. First-round RT-PCR with HTBI primers amplified the TCR CDR3 region. TCRdb fed the multiplex PCR reads into MiXCR, producing one record per CDR3 protein. Of a few hundred thousand distinct CDR3 sequences listed, 20% to 25% are singletons.

This receptor was identified in a man aged 50 to 59 with Graves' hyperthyroidism. V gene TRBV2 combines with J gene TRBJ1-5; D not certain. Sequenced material: blood. The CDR3 sequence: CASSEFRWRGQPQHF. CDR3 nucleotides: TGTGCCAGCAGTGAGTTCAGGTGGCGCGGTCAGCCCCAGCATTTT. Variable domain in full (rest from reference TRBV2 and TRBJ1-5): EPEVTQTPSHQVTQMGQEVILRCVPISNHLYFYWYRQILGQKVEFLVSFYNNEISEKSEIFDDQFSVERPDGSNFTLKIRSTKLEDSAMYFCASSEFRWRGQPQHFGDGTRLSIL.